This passage covers 26 T cell receptor beta chains from one sample sequenced in a study of beta chain features in type 1 diabetes. Whole-study findings and limits: Researchers report that Type 1 diabetes patients had moderately but significantly shorter TCRB CDR3s across all four CD4+ subsets.

Their antigens are not known. TCRB transcripts that were expressed got sequenced, as all of the isolated RNA had been reverse transcribed. This table comes from immunoSEQ multiplex PCR, and its TCRdb copy is limited to in-frame clones, with some not included. This sample has approximately 280,000 clones, with over 12% found just once. The specimen sequenced was naive CD4+ T cells from blood. Source of these receptors: a man younger than 35 with type 1 diabetes.

V gene TRBV7-9 combines with J gene TRBJ1-1; the match to TRBD1 covers 10 bases. The J segment lost 1 base and the V segment lost 7 bases, leaving 12 bases of the junction unmatched. The CDR3 is made up of 17 amino acids. Germline CDR1 reads SEHNR; CDR2 reads FQNEAQ (reference sequence). The CDR3 here is CASTITRDRGENTEAFF. The CDR3, as DNA: TGTGCCAGCACCATAACACGGGACAGGGGAGAGAACACTGAAGCTTTCTTT.

This clone was found a few times. This chain links TRBV5-1 with TRBJ2-1; the match to TRBD2 covers 13 bases. The CDR3 has 16 residues. The V gene end was trimmed by 3 bases and the J gene end by 2 bases; junction bases not matched to a gene: 2. The germline V gene has CDR1 SGHRS and CDR2 YFSETQ. CDR3 nucleotides: TGCGCCAGCAGCTACGGGACTAGCGGGGCCTACAATGAGCAGTTCTTC. It is translated as CASSYGTSGAYNEQFF. The full variable domain, in which reference TRBV5-1 and TRBJ2-1 provide the parts outside the CDR3, is KAGVTQTPRYLIKTRGQQVTLSCSPISGHRSVSWYQQTPGQGLQFLFEYFSETQRNKGNFPGRFSGRQFSNSRSEMNVSTLELGDSALYLCASSYGTSGAYNEQFFGPGTRLTVL.

The sample holds a few counts of this clone. V and J are TRBV28 and TRBJ1-5; TRBD1 matches 11 bases. The CDR3 runs 17 residues. Germline CDR1 is MDHEN and CDR2 is SYDVKM. The V segment lost 5 bases and the J segment 3 bases; nucleotides outside the gene matches: 9. The CDR3 here is CASSASGQGAFNQPQHF. CDR3 coding DNA: TGTGCCAGCAGTGCATCTGGACAGGGGGCCTTCAATCAGCCCCAGCATTTT.

This clone has more than one count but fewer than ten. The gene calls are TRBV6-1 and TRBJ2-2, with D unclear. Trimming took off 2 bases at V and 1 base at J, with 5 bases between the two ends. This CDR3 spans 14 amino acids. CDR1 and CDR2 (germline): MNHNS, SASEGT. The CDR3 here is CASSELGNTGELFF. The CDR3, as DNA: TGTGCCAGCAGTGAACTAGGGAACACCGGGGAGCTGTTTTTT.

This clone was seen a handful of times. The J gene is TRBJ2-7, the V gene TRBV28; D perhaps matches TRBD2 (5 bases). The germline V gene has CDR1 MDHEN and CDR2 SYDVKM. V gave up 4 bases and J gave up 5 bases, with 21 bases separating them. The CDR3 totals 16 residues. CDR3 DNA sequence: TGTGCCAGCAGTTCCCCCTCACTTAGCCGGGGAAACGAGCAGTACTTC. This gives the protein CASSSPSLSRGNEQYF.

This clone was counted between two and nine times. V and J are TRBV6-5 and TRBJ2-1; TRBD2 matches 9 bases. The trim removed 8 bases at V and 5 bases at J, leaving 10 bases unmatched. In germline, CDR1 is MNHEY, CDR2 SVGAGI. The CDR3 totals 15 residues. The chain's CDR3 is CASAEKLAGHNEQFF. Here the CDR3 DNA reads TGTGCCAGCGCCGAAAAACTAGCGGGCCACAATGAGCAGTTCTTC.

The chain links TRBV6-6 to TRBJ2-7; the match to TRBD2 covers 8 bases. Germline V gene sequence: CDR1 MNHNY, CDR2 SVGAGI (reference sequence). The trim removed 7 bases at V and 4 bases at J, leaving 6 bases unmatched. The length of the CDR3 is 13 residues. The CDR3: CASKSGRGYEQYF. DNA of the CDR3: TGTGCCAGCAAGAGCGGGAGAGGGTACGAGCAGTACTTC.

This chain uses TRBV5-8 with TRBJ2-3; possibly TRBD2 for D (6 bases). The ends were cut back, 2 bases at V and 1 base at J, with 8 bases in the middle. The CDR3 length is 14 residues. The germline CDR1 and CDR2 sequences are SGHTS and YDEGEE. CDR3 in DNA: TGTGCCAGCAGCTTAGCGGGCCGCACAGATACGCAGTATTTT. Translation: CASSLAGRTDTQYF.

This clone was seen more than once but under ten times. The J gene is TRBJ1-5, the V gene TRBV15; tentative D call: TRBD1 (5 bases). CDR1 is LNHNV, CDR2 YYDKDF, per germline (reference sequence). This CDR3 is 13 amino acids long. The germline V and J ends were trimmed by 4 bases and 7 bases, with 11 bases remaining between them. This CDR3 reads CATSKRGLQPQHF. The CDR3 DNA follows: TGTGCCACCAGCAAGAGGGGACTCCAGCCCCAGCATTTT.

The chain employs TRBV4-3 and TRBJ2-7; TRBD2 matches at 9 bases. Losses at the gene ends were 1 base for V and 6 bases for J; bases not matched to a gene: 13. In germline, CDR1 is LGHNA, CDR2 YSLEER. The CDR3 has 17 residues. This CDR3 is CASSQAGGRGGHREQYF. The CDR3 nucleotides read TGCGCCAGCAGCCAAGCTGGGGGGCGGGGGGGCCACCGCGAGCAGTACTTC.

This clone was detected only a few times. V and J are TRBV5-4 and TRBJ2-3; D unclear. V gave up 4 bases and J gave up 11 bases, with 17 bases separating them. CDR1 and CDR2 from the germline V gene are SGHNT and YYREEE (reference sequence). The CDR3 has 13 residues. The CDR3 sequence: CASSHDLIQGQYF. Written as DNA, the CDR3 is TGTGCCAGCAGCCACGACTTGATACAAGGGCAGTATTTT.

The V call is TRBV9, the J call TRBJ2-3; unclear D gene. V was pared by 0 bases and J by 4 bases, with 9 bases between. CDR3 size: 14 residues. Per the germline V gene, CDR1 is SGDLS and CDR2 is YYNGEE. The CDR3 bases are TGTGCCAGCAGCGTAGCGACTGGAGCAGATACGCAGTATTTT. As protein: CASSVATGADTQYF.

The rearrangement joins TRBV21-1 to TRBJ2-3; the D call in the table, TRBD2, was not verified against the DNA. TRBV21-1 is a recognized pseudogene. This CDR3 comprises 16 residues. The CDR3 protein is CASSKVCGGSTDTQYF. Here the CDR3 DNA reads TGTGCCAGCAGCAAAGTCTGCGGGGGGAGCACAGATACGCAGTATTTT.

This chain connects TRBV5-1 to TRBJ2-1; perhaps TRBD2 as D (5 bases). Trimming took 5 bases from V and 10 from J, leaving 16 bases between them. Germline V gives CDR1 SGHRS, CDR2 YFSETQ. The CDR3 contains 13 residues. The CDR3: CASRVSRAWEQFF. The DNA of the CDR3 is TGCGCCAGCAGGGTTTCGCGGGCCTGGGAGCAGTTCTTC.

A few counts support this clone. The sample holds other DNA sequences that translate to the same CDR3. The chain has TRBV28 and TRBJ2-7; the D is unclear. The germline gives CDR1 MDHEN, CDR2 SYDVKM. The CDR3 runs to 14 residues. V was trimmed by 2 bases and J by 0 bases, leaving 8 bases between them. The CDR3: CASSLGGSSYEQYF. Written as DNA, the CDR3 is TGTGCCAGCAGTTTAGGTGGCAGCTCCTACGAGCAGTACTTC.

The gene calls are TRBV6-6 and TRBJ2-5; TRBD2 matches at 11 bases. Germline V CDR1 and CDR2: MNHNY, SVGAGI (reference sequence). Losses at the gene ends were 0 bases for V and 4 bases for J; bases not matched to a gene: 4. CDR3 length: 16 amino acids. The CDR3 region has the DNA TGTGCCAGCAGTTACTCGGCTAGCGGGGGGCCAGAGACCCAGTACTTC. This codes for CASSYSASGGPETQYF.

This clone was found a few times. The chain uses TRBV9 and TRBJ2-1; TRBD2 matches at 9 bases. The V segment lost 4 bases and the J segment 8 bases; nucleotides outside the gene matches: 13. From germline, CDR1 is SGDLS and CDR2 YYNGEE. This CDR3 has 16 amino acids. The CDR3 loop is CASSPGLAGGAYEQFF. CDR3 nucleotide sequence: TGTGCCAGCAGCCCAGGCTTGGCGGGGGGGGCGTATGAGCAGTTCTTC.

There are a few counts of this clone. The rearrangement links TRBV28 to TRBJ1-1; no clear D. With 5 bases removed from V and 3 bases from J, the gap between germline ends came to 7 bases. Germline loops: CDR1 MDHEN, CDR2 SYDVKM. CDR3 length: 12 residues. This CDR3 is CASSAQYTEAFF. CDR3 nucleotide sequence: TGTGCCAGCAGTGCCCAGTACACTGAAGCTTTCTTT.

The V gene is TRBV4-2, the J gene TRBJ1-3; a possible D gene is TRBD1 (6 bases). V gave up 0 bases and J gave up 0 bases, with 12 bases separating them. The CDR3 is made up of 17 amino acids. CDR1 is LGHNA and CDR2 is YNFKEQ in the germline V gene. In DNA, the CDR3 is TGTGCCAGCAGCCAAGAGAGGGGGTCCTACTCTGGAAACACCATATATTTT. Translating it yields CASSQERGSYSGNTIYF.

This clone turned up a few times. The chain carries TRBV28 and TRBJ2-7; 8 nucleotides align to TRBD1. Looked up from germline, CDR1 is MDHEN and CDR2 is SYDVKM. CDR3 length equals 14 residues. V lost 7 bases, J lost 9 bases, and 14 bases stayed unmatched. DNA of the CDR3: TGTGCCAGCACCAAAGCCCCCGACAGGGGACGGCAGTACTTC. Its translation is CASTKAPDRGRQYF. Supplemented by reference TRBV28 and TRBJ2-7, the full variable domain reads DVKVTQSSRYLVKRTGEKVFLECVQDMDHENMFWYRQDPGLGLRLIYFSYDVKMKEKGDIPEGYSVSREKKERFSLILESASTNQTSMYLCASTKAPDRGRQYFGPGTRLTVT.

In its sample, this clone was seen a few times. V usage is TRBV5-1 and J usage is TRBJ1-5, with no clear D. In germline, CDR1 is SGHRS, CDR2 YFSETQ. The CDR3 is 13 amino acids. V lost 2 bases, J lost 6 bases, and 9 bases lay in between. CDR3 loop: CASSLTEGQPQHF. The CDR3 DNA follows: TGCGCCAGCAGCTTAACCGAGGGTCAGCCCCAGCATTTT.

The rearrangement links TRBV7-2 to TRBJ1-1; D is unresolved. Trimming shortened V by 0 bases and J by 7 bases, and 12 bases separated the two germline ends. CDR1 is SGHTA, CDR2 FQGNSA, per germline. The CDR3 runs 14 residues. The CDR3 sequence: CASSLAVRGLEAFF. DNA of the CDR3: TGTGCCAGCAGCTTAGCGGTGAGAGGCCTTGAAGCTTTCTTT.

This clone was seen a few times. DNA of the CDR3: TGTGCCAGCAGCCGACAGTCCTACAATGAGCAGTTCTTC. Translation gives CASSRQSYNEQFF. V usage is TRBV7-2 and J usage is TRBJ2-1; weak D call: TRBD1 (5 bases). V was clipped by 5 bases and J by 1 base, with 6 bases between them. The CDR3 has 13 amino acids. Looked up from germline, CDR1 is SGHTA and CDR2 is FQGNSA. Variable domain in full (rest from reference TRBV7-2 and TRBJ2-1): GAGVSQSPSNKVTEKGKDVELRCDPISGHTALYWYRQSLGQGLEFLIYFQGNSAPDKSGLPSDRFSAERTGGSVSTLTIQRTQQEDSAVYLCASSRQSYNEQFFGPGTRLTVL.

This clone was detected a few times. The rearrangement joins TRBV29-1 to TRBJ1-4, with a possible D match to TRBD1 (6 bases). Per the germline V gene, CDR1 is SQVTM and CDR2 is ANQGSEA. V was pared by 6 bases and J by 4 bases, with 12 bases between. The length of the CDR3 is 13 residues. The CDR3 nucleotides read TGCAGCGTAAAAACAGGGAATAATGAAAAACTGTTTTTT. Translating it yields CSVKTGNNEKLFF.

This clone has more than one count but fewer than ten. The chain is built from TRBV7-2 and TRBJ2-7, with D perhaps TRBD1 (6 bases). Germline CDR1 SGHTA, CDR2 FQGNSA. V lost 5 bases and J lost 4, with 9 bases in between. The CDR3 is 12 residues long. The CDR3 DNA is TGTGCCAGCAGCATACAGGGATACGAGCAGTACTTC. Its translation: CASSIQGYEQYF.

This clone was seen a few times. J is TRBJ2-5 and V is TRBV7-9, with 7 bases identical to TRBD2. Per the germline V gene, CDR1 is SEHNR and CDR2 is FQNEAQ (reference sequence). The J segment lost 1 base and the V segment lost 3 bases, leaving 5 bases of the junction unmatched. The CDR3 extends over 15 amino acids. DNA for the CDR3: TGTGCCAGCAGCTTTATAGCGGGCCCCCAAGAGACCCAGTACTTC. It is translated as CASSFIAGPQETQYF.